This TCR beta chain is drawn from a study of blood T cell repertoires in COVID-19. Background on the study: Sites across the United States, Italy and Spain contributed samples from acute and convalescent COVID-19. PBMCs, B-cell-depleted T cells, or T cells provided the cDNA or gDNA that made up the material.

The junction had 8 bases not matched to a gene; V was cut back by 4 bases and J by 2 bases. Germline-derived CDR1 and CDR2 are SGHRS and YFSETQ. The CDR3 covers 15 residues. Per the authors' pipeline: Estimated nucleated cell counts came from reference gene primer amplification. The repertoire was sequenced with immunoSEQ multiplex PCR; TCRdb's copy has only in-frame clones and lacks some. The V and J calls and the clone size are those of that table, but D and trimming were determined from the DNA. The table has about 60,000 clones, roughly four fifths seen once. The receptor was isolated from an elderly woman with acute or convalescent COVID-19. The chain is built from TRBV5-1 and TRBJ2-7; the match to TRBD1 covers 8 bases. Sequenced input: peripheral blood. The CDR3 sequence is CASSPRTTGAYEQYF. DNA of the CDR3: TGCGCCAGCAGCCCACGAACGACAGGGGCCTACGAGCAGTACTTC.